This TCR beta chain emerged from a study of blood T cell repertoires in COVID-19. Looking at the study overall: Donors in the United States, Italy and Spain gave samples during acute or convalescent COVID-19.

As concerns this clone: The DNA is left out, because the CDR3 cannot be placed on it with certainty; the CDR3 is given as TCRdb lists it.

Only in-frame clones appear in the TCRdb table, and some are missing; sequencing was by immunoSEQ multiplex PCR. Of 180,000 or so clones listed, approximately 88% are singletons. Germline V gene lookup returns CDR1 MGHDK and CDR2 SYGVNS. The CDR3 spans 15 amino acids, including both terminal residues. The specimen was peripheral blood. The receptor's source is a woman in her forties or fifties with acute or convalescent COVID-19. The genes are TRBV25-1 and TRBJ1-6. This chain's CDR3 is CASSTSSSYNSPLHF.